This T cell receptor beta chain was documented in a study of T cell responses to AZD1222 COVID-19 vaccine. Turning to this clone: Its target is not known.

The repertoire was sequenced with immunoSEQ multiplex PCR; TCRdb's copy has only in-frame clones and lacks some. The top ten clones hold 1.5% to 2.5% of a sample with some 190,000 clones, about nine tenths of them seen once. Findings and caveats of the study: All repertoire sampling was performed exclusively after the peak T cell response. Females made up more of the donors, who were largely white British, and clonal diversity may have come out too low. Nearly half of spike-specific TCRs reportedly go after variant regions that carry no mutations.

CDR3 length: 16 amino acids. V lost 3 bases and J lost 0, with 14 bases in between. Per germline, CDR1 KGHSH and CDR2 LQKENI. The sequence derives from an adult who received the AZD1222 COVID-19 vaccine. This sample comprised peripheral blood, obtained 28 days after the second AZD1222 dose. The chain employs TRBV18 and TRBJ2-5; the D is unclear. The CDR3 here is CASSPAIRVDQETQYF. In DNA form, the CDR3 reads TGTGCCAGCTCACCCGCCATAAGGGTAGACCAAGAGACCCAGTACTTC. The full variable domain, in which reference TRBV18 and TRBJ2-5 provide the parts outside the CDR3, is NAGVMQNPRHLVRRRGQEARLRCSPMKGHSHVYWYRQLPEEGLKFMVYLQKENIIDESGMPKERFSAEFPKEGPSILRIQQVVRGDSAAYFCASSPAIRVDQETQYFGPGTRLLVL.